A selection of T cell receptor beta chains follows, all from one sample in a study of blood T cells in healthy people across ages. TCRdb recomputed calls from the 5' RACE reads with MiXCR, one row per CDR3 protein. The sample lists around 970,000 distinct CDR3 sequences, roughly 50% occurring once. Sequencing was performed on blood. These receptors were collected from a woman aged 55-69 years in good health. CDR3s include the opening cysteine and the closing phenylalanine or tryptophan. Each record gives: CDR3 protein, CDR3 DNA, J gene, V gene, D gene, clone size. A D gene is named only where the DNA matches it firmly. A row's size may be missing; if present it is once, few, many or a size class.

CDR3: CASSLQGGLYEQYF
DNA: TGTGCCAGCAGTTTACAAGGAGGGCTCTACGAGCAGTACTTC
J: TRBJ2-7
V: TRBV28
D: NA
size: NA

CDR3: CSADLAGGPNEQFF
DNA: TGCAGTGCTGACCTAGCGGGAGGCCCCAATGAGCAGTTCTTC
J: TRBJ2-1
V: TRBV20-1
D: TRBD2
size: NA

CDR3: CASSLEREAPVEQYF
DNA: TGTGCCAGCAGCTTAGAGCGGGAGGCTCCAGTGGAGCAGTACTTC
J: TRBJ2-7
V: TRBV7-2
D: TRBD2
size: few

CDR3: CASSFWGRAGDTQYF
DNA: TGTGCCAGCAGTTTTTGGGGGAGGGCCGGAGATACGCAGTATTTT
J: TRBJ2-3
V: TRBV28
D: TRBD2
size: NA

CDR3: CASSEGPSSYEQYF
DNA: TGTGCCAGCAGTGAGGGCCCCAGCTCCTACGAGCAGTACTTC
J: TRBJ2-7
V: TRBV28
D: NA
size: NA

CDR3: CASSQGMRLAGVGEQFF
DNA: TGCGCCAGCAGCCAAGGCATGCGACTAGCGGGAGTTGGTGAGCAGTTCTTC
J: TRBJ2-1
V: TRBV4-1
D: TRBD2
size: few

CDR3: CAWSPQGGSEPQHF
DNA: TGTGCCTGGAGCCCGCAGGGGGGGTCGGAGCCCCAGCATTTT
J: TRBJ1-5
V: TRBV30
D: TRBD1
size: NA

CDR3: CSARDPLATANAEAFF
DNA: TGCAGTGCTAGAGACCCTTTAGCCACGGCGAACGCTGAAGCTTTCTTT
J: TRBJ1-1
V: TRBV20-1
D: NA
size: NA

CDR3: CASSYLMGGAAFF
DNA: TGTGCCAGCAGTTACCTGATGGGAGGAGCAGCTTTCTTT
J: TRBJ1-1
V: TRBV6-2/TRBV6-3
D: NA
size: NA

CDR3: CASSPPPAGGGDTQYF
DNA: TGTGCCAGCAGCCCCCCACCAGCGGGAGGGGGAGATACGCAGTATTTT
J: TRBJ2-3
V: TRBV5-5
D: TRBD2
size: many

CDR3: CAWSQQRYEQYF
DNA: TGTGCCTGGAGTCAACAGCGGTACGAGCAGTACTTC
J: TRBJ2-7
V: TRBV30
D: NA
size: NA

CDR3: CASSHPGLPCEQYF
DNA: TGTGCCAGCAGCCACCCGGGACTCCCCTGCGAGCAGTACTTC
J: TRBJ2-7
V: TRBV7-2
D: NA
size: NA

CDR3: CASSKGTVHYEQYF
DNA: TGTGCCAGCAGCAAGGGGACAGTCCACTACGAGCAGTACTTC
J: TRBJ2-7
V: TRBV21-1
D: NA
size: few

CDR3: CSGRTSGSADTQYF
DNA: TGCAGCGGCCGGACTAGCGGGAGTGCAGATACGCAGTATTTT
J: TRBJ2-3
V: TRBV29-1
D: TRBD2
size: many

CDR3: CASSESRDPHYEQYF
DNA: TGTGCCAGCAGTGAATCCCGGGACCCTCACTACGAGCAGTACTTC
J: TRBJ2-7
V: TRBV25-1
D: NA
size: NA

CDR3: CASSQIGLAKNIQYF
DNA: TGTGCCAGCAGCCAAATCGGGTTAGCCAAAAACATTCAGTACTTC
J: TRBJ2-4
V: TRBV14
D: NA
size: NA

CDR3: CASSQDWSYGYTF
DNA: TGCGCCAGCAGCCAAGATTGGAGTTATGGCTACACCTTC
J: TRBJ1-2
V: TRBV4-1
D: NA
size: NA

CDR3: CASSPIPTSGFREQFF
DNA: TGTGCCAGCAGCCCAATTCCTACTAGCGGGTTTCGGGAGCAGTTCTTC
J: TRBJ2-1
V: TRBV27
D: TRBD2
size: NA

CDR3: CASRSPLGGVSYEQYF
DNA: TGTGCCAGCAGATCGCCCCTTGGAGGGGTCTCCTACGAGCAGTACTTC
J: TRBJ2-7
V: TRBV28
D: NA
size: once

CDR3: CASSLGDSRTDTQYF
DNA: TGTGCCAGCAGTTTAGGGGACTCCCGCACAGATACGCAGTATTTT
J: TRBJ2-3
V: TRBV28
D: NA
size: few

CDR3: CASTWTSGYNEQFF
DNA: TGCGCCAGCACTTGGACTAGCGGGTACAATGAGCAGTTCTTC
J: TRBJ2-1
V: TRBV4-1
D: TRBD2
size: NA

CDR3: CASSDGTGFSYEQYF
DNA: TGCGCCAGCAGTGATGGGACAGGGTTCTCGTACGAGCAGTACTTC
J: TRBJ2-7
V: TRBV5-1
D: TRBD1
size: few

CDR3: CASSLPGQGNSPLHF
DNA: TGTGCCAGCAGCTTACCGGGACAGGGAAATTCACCCCTCCACTTT
J: TRBJ1-6
V: TRBV3-1
D: TRBD1
size: NA

CDR3: CASSLGEVTDTQYF
DNA: TGCGCCAGCAGCTTAGGAGAAGTAACAGATACGCAGTATTTT
J: TRBJ2-3
V: TRBV5-1
D: NA
size: many

CDR3: CATSTPRGRSYNEQFF
DNA: TGTGCCACCAGCACCCCAAGGGGGAGGTCCTACAATGAGCAGTTCTTC
J: TRBJ2-1
V: TRBV15
D: NA
size: few

CDR3: CASSFGIIQPQHF
DNA: TGTGCCAGCAGTTTTGGAATCATCCAGCCCCAGCATTTT
J: TRBJ1-5
V: TRBV12-3/TRBV12-4
D: NA
size: NA

CDR3: CASSGSEQASGRHNEQFF
DNA: TGCGCCAGCAGCGGGAGTGAACAGGCTAGCGGGAGACACAATGAGCAGTTCTTC
J: TRBJ2-1
V: TRBV4-1
D: TRBD2
size: NA

CDR3: CASSLRRTSGSPVFADTQYF
DNA: TGTGCCAGCAGCTTACGACGGACTAGCGGGAGCCCAGTTTTCGCAGATACGCAGTATTTT
J: TRBJ2-3
V: TRBV7-9
D: TRBD2
size: NA

CDR3: CASSVRITGTGTYNEQYF
DNA: TGTGCCAGCAGCGTACGAATCACCGGGACAGGGACCTACAATGAGCAGTACTTC
J: TRBJ2-7
V: TRBV9
D: TRBD1
size: NA

CDR3: CASSRGPTTSPGELFF
DNA: TGTGCCAGCAGCCGAGGGCCTACGACGAGTCCCGGGGAGCTGTTTTTT
J: TRBJ2-2
V: TRBV12-3/TRBV12-4
D: NA
size: NA

CDR3: CASSLDFSPGRKGHYGYTF
DNA: TGTGCCAGCAGTTTAGATTTTAGCCCCGGGAGGAAGGGACACTATGGCTACACCTTC
J: TRBJ1-2
V: TRBV27
D: NA
size: NA

CDR3: CASSYLGTHSYEQYF
DNA: TGTGCCAGCAGTTACCTGGGGACCCACTCCTACGAGCAGTACTTC
J: TRBJ2-7
V: TRBV6-2/TRBV6-3
D: NA
size: NA

CDR3: CASRTDRSGYTF
DNA: TGTGCCAGCAGAACTGACAGGTCTGGCTACACCTTC
J: TRBJ1-2
V: TRBV6-6
D: NA
size: NA

CDR3: CASSQGNIQYF
DNA: TGTGCCAGCAGCCAGGGAAACATTCAGTACTTC
J: TRBJ2-4
V: TRBV12-3/TRBV12-4
D: NA
size: few

CDR3: CASSDGSVRYF
DNA: TGTGCCAGCAGTGACGGCTCCGTCCGGTACTTC
J: TRBJ2-5
V: TRBV2
D: NA
size: NA

CDR3: CAGSTRVLTDTQYF
DNA: TGTGCCGGGTCCACCCGGGTCCTCACAGATACGCAGTATTTT
J: TRBJ2-3
V: TRBV6-1
D: NA
size: once

CDR3: CASTSRGVTGELFF
DNA: TGTGCCAGCACCTCACGTGGGGTCACCGGGGAGCTGTTTTTT
J: TRBJ2-2
V: TRBV12-3/TRBV12-4
D: NA
size: NA

CDR3: CASSQVRHYGYTF
DNA: TGTGCCAGCAGCCAAGTACGCCACTATGGCTACACCTTC
J: TRBJ1-2
V: TRBV3-1
D: NA
size: NA

CDR3: CASSQVLPGTEAFF
DNA: TGTGCCAGCAGCCAAGTCCTTCCCGGGACTGAAGCTTTCTTT
J: TRBJ1-1
V: TRBV14
D: NA
size: NA

CDR3: CSAKDYSSSYNEQYF
DNA: TGCAGTGCTAAGGACTATTCCAGCTCCTACAATGAGCAGTACTTC
J: TRBJ2-7
V: TRBV20-1
D: NA
size: few

CDR3: CSAGTGTSYNEQFF
DNA: TGCAGTGCTGGGACAGGGACCTCCTACAATGAGCAGTTCTTC
J: TRBJ2-1
V: TRBV20-1
D: TRBD1
size: NA

CDR3: CSARGPGEKLFF
DNA: TGCAGTGCTAGAGGGCCTGGCGAAAAACTGTTTTTT
J: TRBJ1-4
V: TRBV20-1
D: NA
size: NA

CDR3: CASSPLDKNIQYF
DNA: TGTGCCAGCAGCCCTCTGGACAAAAACATTCAGTACTTC
J: TRBJ2-4
V: TRBV7-2
D: NA
size: few

CDR3: CASWAGASPPYEQYF
DNA: TGTGCCAGCTGGGCGGGGGCCTCGCCACCCTACGAGCAGTACTTC
J: TRBJ2-7
V: TRBV27
D: NA
size: NA

CDR3: CSARDPEGVGYEQYF
DNA: TGCAGTGCTAGAGATCCAGAGGGGGTCGGGTACGAGCAGTACTTC
J: TRBJ2-7
V: TRBV20-1
D: NA
size: NA

CDR3: CASSPSGRISYEQYF
DNA: TGTGCCAGCAGCCCAAGCGGGAGAATCAGTTACGAGCAGTACTTC
J: TRBJ2-7
V: TRBV7-2
D: TRBD2
size: many

CDR3: CASSLGEGMNEQFF
DNA: TGTGCCAGCAGCTTAGGAGAGGGGATGAATGAGCAGTTCTTC
J: TRBJ2-1
V: TRBV7-9
D: NA
size: NA

CDR3: CASSEEGAGHPQETQYF
DNA: TGTGCCAGCAGTGAGGAGGGAGCAGGGCATCCCCAAGAGACCCAGTACTTC
J: TRBJ2-5
V: TRBV2
D: NA
size: NA